A single sample is the source of the 30 T cell receptor beta chains below, sequenced in a study of regulatory T cells in long-lasting Graves disease. HTBI primers from iRepertoire and Arm-PCR of CDR3 regions yielded the TCR beta libraries. TCRdb re-called the multiplex PCR reads with MiXCR, one entry per CDR3 protein. The table has under 500,000 distinct CDR3 sequences, less than 25% seen once. Time point: persistent/refractory GD, antithyroid drugs over 5 years with positive TRAb. PBMC RNA served as the TCR library source. The sample was peripheral blood mononuclear cells (PBMCs), taken when the disease was refractory, from a patient treated with antithyroid drugs. Receptors were obtained from a female donor with Graves disease.

The table lists this clonotype with a few counts. This chain joins TRBV4-1 and TRBJ2-2, with 8 bases lining up with TRBD2. V shed 4 bases and J 4 bases; nucleotides not matched to a gene: 8. Looked up from germline, CDR1 is MGHRA and CDR2 is YSYEKL. The length of the CDR3 is 16 residues. The CDR3 region is CASSRPPGLGTGELFF. Here the CDR3 DNA reads TGCGCCAGCAGCCGCCCCCCGGGACTAGGCACCGGGGAGCTGTTTTTT.

The V call is TRBV9, the J call TRBJ1-3; D ambiguous. V lost 0 bases, J lost 5 bases, and 18 bases lay in between. CDR1 is SGDLS and CDR2 is YYNGEE in the germline V gene. The CDR3 consists of 17 residues. CDR3 nucleotide sequence: TGTGCCAGCAGCGTAGAAGAGGGTTTGTTTATGAGAAACACCATATATTTT. It is translated as CASSVEEGLFMRNTIYF.

This clonotype was detected a few times. The chain is built from TRBV6-5 and TRBJ1-1; TRBD1 might be the D (5 bases). Trimming shortened V by 2 bases and J by 8 bases, and 12 bases separated the two germline ends. Per germline, CDR1 MNHEY and CDR2 SVGAGI. The CDR3 extends over 13 amino acids. The CDR3: CASSYRDGEEAFF. The CDR3 bases are TGTGCCAGCAGTTACCGGGACGGTGAGGAAGCTTTCTTT.

This clonotype was seen at least ten times. This chain connects TRBV28 to TRBJ1-5; no reliable D call. The V end was cut by 7 bases, the J end by 1 base, with 11 bases between. From germline, CDR1 is MDHEN and CDR2 SYDVKM. The CDR3 length is 14 residues. In DNA form, the CDR3 reads TGTGCCAGCAACGAAGGAGGGAGCAATCAGCCCCAGCATTTT. The encoded protein is CASNEGGSNQPQHF.

This clonotype was recorded many times. The chain combines TRBV27 with TRBJ2-6; D may be TRBD1 (5 bases). The CDR3 spans 17 residues. Germline values: CDR1 MNHEY, CDR2 SMNVEV (reference sequence). The germline V and J ends were trimmed by 3 bases and 0 bases, with 12 bases remaining between them. The DNA for the CDR3 is TGTGCCAGCAGTTTCCAGGGCAAATCCTCTGGGGCCAACGTCCTGACTTTC. It encodes CASSFQGKSSGANVLTF.

At least ten counts were recorded for this clonotype. The chain is built from TRBV12-3 or TRBV12-4 and TRBJ2-2; D is unclear. This CDR3 has 14 amino acids. Trimming removed 5 bases from V and 4 bases from J, with 11 bases in between. CDR3 nucleotides: TGTGCCAGCAGTACGGACGGGTTCACCGGGGAGCTGTTTTTT. Its translation is CASSTDGFTGELFF.

This clonotype occurred many times. V usage is TRBV11-1 and J usage is TRBJ2-5; weak D call: TRBD1 (6 bases). Per germline, CDR1 SGHAT and CDR2 FQDESV (reference sequence). Trimming removed 2 bases at V and 5 bases at J, with 12 bases between. CDR3 size: 14 residues. CDR3 protein: CASSLQGSGETQYF. CDR3 coding DNA: TGTGCCAGCAGCTTACAGGGGTCGGGGGAGACCCAGTACTTC. Supplemented by reference TRBV11-1 and TRBJ2-5, the full variable domain reads EAEVAQSPRYKITEKSQAVAFWCDPISGHATLYWYRQILGQGPELLVQFQDESVVDDSQLPKDRFSAERLKGVDSTLKIQPAELGDSAMYLCASSLQGSGETQYFGPGTRLLVL.

This clonotype has only a few counts. One end of the junction varies from germline; a read error may be responsible. V is TRBV7-9 and J is TRBJ1-4, with D hard to call. This CDR3 comprises 17 residues. Germline lookup yields CDR1 SEHNR and CDR2 FQNEAQ (reference sequence). The CDR3 region is CANSSHVGAATNEKLFF. The CDR3 coding sequence is TGTGCCAACAGCTCACACGTGGGAGCTGCAACTAATGAAAAACTGTTTTTT.

To note about this clonotype: This may be a read error, as it is one base from a much larger clone. The chain combines TRBV6-1 with TRBJ1-4, with D maybe TRBD1 (6 bases). This CDR3 region has 17 residues. Germline assignment: CDR1 MNHNS and CDR2 SASEGT. CDR3 region: CTSSDYLSGEPNEKLFF. The CDR3, as DNA: TGTACCAGCAGTGACTACTTGTCAGGGGAACCAAATGAAAAACTGTTTTTT.

Note on this clonotype: A junction boundary mismatches the germline segment, possibly from a read error. The chain is built from TRBV10-1 and TRBJ2-5; tentative D call: TRBD1 (5 bases). The J call may be wrong; the DNA end is better matched by TRBJ2-1. The CDR3 has 13 amino acids. CDR1 WNHNN and CDR2 SYGVQD come from the germline V gene (reference sequence). CDR3 region: CASSGLGRNGQFF. As DNA, the CDR3 is TGCGCCAGCAGTGGGTTGGGGCGGAATGGGCAGTTCTTC.

Ten or more counts support this clonotype. This chain uses TRBV12-3 or TRBV12-4 with TRBJ1-2, with D unresolved. The CDR3 sequence is 15 residues long. V was shortened by 6 bases and J by 2 bases, with 16 bases between the two germline ends. The CDR3 sequence is CASRQIDQRNYGYTF. CDR3 sequence (DNA): TGTGCCAGCAGGCAGATAGATCAGAGAAACTATGGCTACACCTTC.

Concerning this clonotype itself: Just one base apart from a much larger clone, this may be a read error. The chain couples TRBV30 to TRBJ1-4; D unresolved. Germline assignment: CDR1 GTSNPN and CDR2 SVGIG (reference sequence). Trimming pared 1 base from V and 6 bases from J, leaving 12 bases between. The CDR3 runs 14 residues. CDR3 in DNA: TGTGCCTGGAGTGAGACCTTCTCGGATGAAAAACTGTTTTTT. Its protein product is CAWSETFSDEKLFF.

This clonotype was detected ten times or more. V and J are TRBV3-1 and TRBJ2-7, with TRBD1 identical over 7 bases. Per germline, CDR1 LGHDT and CDR2 YNNKEL (reference sequence). This CDR3 comprises 13 residues. The V gene end was trimmed by 4 bases and the J gene end by 4 bases; junction bases not matched to a gene: 4. CDR3 sequence reads: CASSRGGGYEQYF. CDR3 nucleotides: TGTGCCAGCAGCCGAGGGGGCGGTTACGAGCAGTACTTC.

This clonotype occurred a few times. The V gene is TRBV5-1, the J gene TRBJ2-5; tentatively, D is TRBD1 or TRBD2 (6 bases each). The length of the CDR3 is 13 residues. Germline assignment: CDR1 SGHRS and CDR2 YFSETQ. The ends were cut back, 2 bases at V and 5 bases at J, with 10 bases in the middle. CDR3 amino acids: CASSFGGWETQYF. CDR3 DNA: TGCGCCAGCAGCTTCGGGGGCTGGGAGACCCAGTACTTC. The whole variable domain, remainder taken from reference TRBV5-1 and TRBJ2-5, is KAGVTQTPRYLIKTRGQQVTLSCSPISGHRSVSWYQQTPGQGLQFLFEYFSETQRNKGNFPGRFSGRQFSNSRSEMNVSTLELGDSALYLCASSFGGWETQYFGPGTRLLVL.

This clonotype has ten or more counts. The chain joins TRBV29-1 to TRBJ1-1; D remains unclear. Germline values: CDR1 SQVTM, CDR2 ANQGSEA. CDR3 size: 12 residues. V lost 2 bases to trimming and J lost 3 bases, with 7 bases between them. The CDR3 bases are TGCAGCGTTGAATGGGATTACACTGAAGCTTTCTTT. Translation gives CSVEWDYTEAFF.

This clonotype occurred many times. V is TRBV5-1 and J is TRBJ2-1; 12 positions agree with TRBD2. The germline V gene encodes CDR1 SGHRS and CDR2 YFSETQ. The V and J ends lost 3 bases and 5 bases, in that order; junction bases with no gene match: 3. The CDR3 totals 15 residues. CDR3 sequence (DNA): TGCGCCAGCAGCTCTGGACTAGCGGGGAACAATGAGCAGTTCTTC. Translated, it gives CASSSGLAGNNEQFF.

This clonotype has at least ten counts. The chain has TRBV20-1 and TRBJ1-4; the D gene is possibly TRBD1 (6 bases). This CDR3 has 14 residues. CDR1 and CDR2 from the germline V gene are DFQATT and SNEGSKA (reference sequence). V lost 7 bases and J 5 bases, leaving 17 bases between the germline ends. CDR3 nucleotides: TGCAGTGTACAGAGGGGGGGCGGAAATGAAAAACTGTTTTTT. Translated: CSVQRGGGNEKLFF.

The chain employs TRBV4-1 and TRBJ2-7; TRBD2 agrees at 7 bases. The germline V gene has CDR1 MGHRA and CDR2 YSYEKL. The CDR3 runs 15 residues. V gave up 2 bases and J gave up 5 bases; unmatched junction bases: 9. CDR3 DNA: TGCGCCAGCAGCCAACACGGGACTAATCTAGACGAGCAGTACTTC. Amino acid sequence: CASSQHGTNLDEQYF.

The genes are TRBV4-3 and TRBJ2-5; D uncertain. Germline V lookup: CDR1 LGHNA, CDR2 YSLEER. Trimming left V 0 bases short and J 4 bases short, with 12 bases between. This CDR3 has 15 residues. The CDR3 nucleotides are TGCGCCAGCAGCCAAGATAAGTCCGGATTAGAGACCCAGTACTTC. The encoded protein is CASSQDKSGLETQYF.

This clonotype was detected only once. Just one base apart from a much larger clone, this may be a read error. The J gene is TRBJ1-5, the V gene TRBV30; D is possibly TRBD1 (6 bases). This CDR3 is built from 14 residues. The V gene lost 1 base and the J gene lost 7 bases, with 14 bases spanning the gap. CDR1 GTSNPN and CDR2 SVGIG come from the germline V gene (reference sequence). DNA for the CDR3: TGTGCCTGGAGTGCAGGGGTGGAATGGCAGCCCCAGCATTTT. As protein: CAWSAGVEWQPQHF.

This chain connects TRBV24-1 to TRBJ1-1; weak D call: TRBD1 (5 bases). The germline V and J ends were trimmed by 1 base and 10 bases, with 15 bases remaining between them. Germline V gene data show CDR1 as KGHDR and CDR2 as SFDVKD. The CDR3 extends over 14 amino acids. CDR3 amino acids: CATSDLYLVRGAFF. DNA for the CDR3: TGTGCCACCAGTGATTTATATTTGGTAAGGGGAGCTTTCTTT.

This clonotype was counted many times. The gene calls are TRBV6-1 and TRBJ1-4; the D is unclear. CDR1 is MNHNS, CDR2 SASEGT, per germline. The CDR3 spans 14 residues. V gave up 3 bases and J gave up 8 bases, with 13 bases separating them. This chain's CDR3 is CASSEASGREKLFF. CDR3 bases: TGTGCCAGCAGTGAGGCAAGCGGTCGGGAAAAACTGTTTTTT.

The CDR3 here is CASRKGDTGELFF. As DNA, the CDR3 is TGCGCCAGCAGAAAGGGGGACACCGGGGAGCTGTTTTTT. The chain recombines TRBV5-1 with TRBJ2-2; the D gene is possibly TRBD1 (6 bases). V was pared by 5 bases and J by 3 bases, with 8 bases between. Looked up from germline, CDR1 is SGHRS and CDR2 is YFSETQ. The CDR3 length is 13 residues.

This clonotype has a count of ten or more. A read error may be the cause here, since a much bigger clone is one base away. This sequence joins TRBV7-2 and TRBJ1-2; D uncertain. Germline CDR1 is SGHTA and CDR2 is FQGNSA. The CDR3 totals 14 residues. The V gene lost 2 bases and the J gene lost 7 bases, with 14 bases spanning the gap. Here the CDR3 DNA reads TGTACCAGCAGCTTACTTACATCGGCGGGTGGCTACACCTTC. It encodes CTSSLLTSAGGYTF.

As regards this clonotype: This may be a read error, as it is one base from a much larger clone. This chain uses TRBV24-1 with TRBJ1-2, with D possibly matching TRBD1 (6 bases). The CDR3 contains 15 residues. CDR1 is KGHDR, CDR2 SFDVKD, per germline. Trimming stripped 4 bases from V and 2 bases from J, with 13 bases between. The CDR3 is CATSDSLRGNYGYTF. CDR3 sequence (DNA): TGTGCCACCAGTGACTCACTCAGGGGAAACTATGGCTACACCTTC.

The rearrangement links TRBV29-1 to TRBJ2-3; D possibly corresponds to TRBD2 (5 bases). Germline V gene lookup returns CDR1 SQVTM and CDR2 ANQGSEA. The V gene lost 4 bases and the J gene lost 3 bases, with 8 bases spanning the gap. The CDR3 covers 12 residues. The CDR3 sequence is CSVGWETDTQYF. CDR3 nucleotide sequence: TGCAGCGTTGGCTGGGAGACAGATACGCAGTATTTT.

The chain links TRBV30 to TRBJ2-7; D gene uncertain. The CDR3 has 12 residues. V was cut by 0 bases and J by 5 bases, with 8 bases left in between. Germline assignment: CDR1 GTSNPN and CDR2 SVGIG (reference sequence). The CDR3 loop reads CAWSVGGNEQYF. The DNA for the CDR3 is TGTGCCTGGAGTGTTGGCGGTAACGAGCAGTACTTC.

This clonotype occurred many times. This rearrangement joins TRBV7-2 to TRBJ2-5; no firm D call. The V end was cut by 4 bases, the J end by 5 bases, with 8 bases between. The germline CDR1 and CDR2 sequences are SGHTA and FQGNSA. The CDR3 has 12 amino acids. The CDR3 sequence is CASSYPTETQYF. DNA of the CDR3: TGTGCCAGCAGCTACCCCACGGAGACCCAGTACTTC.

There are many counts of this clonotype. Relative to the germline gene, one junction end is altered; a read error may explain this. This chain connects TRBV2 to TRBJ2-4, with D possibly matching TRBD1 (5 bases). Germline loops: CDR1 SNHLY, CDR2 FYNNEI. The CDR3 extends over 14 amino acids. The CDR3 nucleotides read TGTGCCAGCACTGAACAGGTTCAAGAAAACATTCAGTACTTC. Protein sequence: CASTEQVQENIQYF.

This clonotype came up many times. This chain uses TRBV12-3 or TRBV12-4 with TRBJ1-3; D perhaps matches TRBD1 (5 bases). This CDR3 has 14 residues. The V end lost 3 bases, the J end lost 1 base, and 7 bases lay between the germline ends. DNA for the CDR3: TGTGCCAGCAGTTTCCAGGGTTCTGGAAACACCATATATTTT. The encoded protein is CASSFQGSGNTIYF.